Following are 9 T cell receptor beta chains from one sample sequenced in a study of blood T cell repertoires in COVID-19. Clones were sequenced by immunoSEQ multiplex PCR, and TCRdb holds only the in-frame ones, with some missing. The repertoire holds 100,000 to 150,000 clones, with around four fifths as singletons. The sequencing sample was made of peripheral blood. All receptors derive from a man aged 80 or over with active or convalescent COVID-19.

This sequence joins TRBV28 and TRBJ2-7; unclear D gene. V was pared by 4 bases and J by 3 bases, with 16 bases between. The germline V gene encodes CDR1 MDHEN and CDR2 SYDVKM. The CDR3 spans 15 residues. This chain's CDR3 is CASSSPTLAVYEQYF. CDR3 DNA: TGTGCCAGCAGTTCCCCCACCCTGGCAGTCTACGAGCAGTACTTC.

J is TRBJ1-1 and V is TRBV12-3 or TRBV12-4, with TRBD1 as a possible D gene (5 bases). The V and J ends lost 8 bases and 0 bases respectively, with 10 bases between them. This CDR3 is 13 amino acids long. CDR3: CASQQEMNTEAFF. The CDR3 DNA reads as TGTGCCAGCCAACAGGAGATGAACACTGAAGCTTTCTTT.

The chain is built from TRBV5-6 and TRBJ1-2, with 8 positions matching TRBD1. Per germline, CDR1 SGHDT and CDR2 YYEEEE. J lost 5 bases, V lost 5 bases, and 8 bases had no gene match. The CDR3 loop spans 14 amino acids. The CDR3 reads CASSLRTGRYGYTF. CDR3 coding DNA: TGTGCCAGCAGTCTTCGGACAGGGAGGTATGGCTACACCTTC.

The V call is TRBV6-5, the J call TRBJ1-3; no firm D call. V was shortened by 6 bases and J by 4 bases, with 7 bases between the two germline ends. CDR1 and CDR2 from the germline V gene are MNHEY and SVGAGI. The CDR3 covers 12 residues. Here the CDR3 DNA reads TGTGCCAGCAGGTCCGGGGGAAACACCATATATTTT. This translates into CASRSGGNTIYF.

This chain joins TRBV18 and TRBJ1-1, with a tentative D call TRBD1 (5 bases). The CDR3 spans 15 residues. The germline V gene has CDR1 KGHSH and CDR2 LQKENI. V lost 4 bases, J lost 4 bases, and 16 bases lay in between. CDR3 protein: CASSQSEGAVTEAFF. As DNA, the CDR3 is TGTGCCAGCTCACAGTCGGAAGGGGCAGTCACTGAAGCTTTCTTT. The complete variable domain, with remaining parts taken from reference TRBV18 and TRBJ1-1, reads NAGVMQNPRHLVRRRGQEARLRCSPMKGHSHVYWYRQLPEEGLKFMVYLQKENIIDESGMPKERFSAEFPKEGPSILRIQQVVRGDSAAYFCASSQSEGAVTEAFFGQGTRLTVV.

The gene calls are TRBV6-5 and TRBJ2-5; perhaps TRBD2 as D (5 bases). Trimming removed 4 bases from V and 0 bases from J, with 12 bases in between. The length of the CDR3 is 15 residues. Germline CDR1 is MNHEY and CDR2 is SVGAGI. CDR3 sequence (DNA): TGTGCCAGCAGTTCTCCCTCGGGGTACCAAGAGACCCAGTACTTC. It codes for CASSSPSGYQETQYF.

The chain joins TRBV21-1 to TRBJ1-3; whether TRBD1, the table's D call, matches the DNA was not checked. TRBV21-1 is shown as a pseudogene. The length of the CDR3 is 18 residues. For the CDR3, the DNA is TGTGCCAGCAGCAAAGCGCTTTCAGGACAGGGCTCTGGAAACACCATATATTTT. This encodes CASSKALSGQGSGNTIYF.

The chain combines TRBV28 with TRBJ1-2; D is ambiguous. Germline V lookup: CDR1 MDHEN, CDR2 SYDVKM. The CDR3 is 13 residues long. The V gene lost 5 bases and the J gene lost 8 bases, with 15 bases spanning the gap. CDR3 sequence reads: CASSPTERRGYTF. The CDR3, as DNA: TGTGCCAGCAGTCCAACAGAACGAAGGGGCTACACCTTC.

The chain carries TRBV19 and TRBJ1-5, with D perhaps matching TRBD1 (6 bases). The V and J ends lost 1 base and 3 bases respectively, with 16 bases between them. The V gene's germline CDR1 is LNHDA and CDR2 SQIVND (reference sequence). The CDR3 loop spans 17 amino acids. The CDR3 reads CASSIVRGAKTNQPQHF. The CDR3 bases are TGTGCCAGTAGTATAGTGCGGGGGGCAAAAACCAATCAGCCCCAGCATTTT.